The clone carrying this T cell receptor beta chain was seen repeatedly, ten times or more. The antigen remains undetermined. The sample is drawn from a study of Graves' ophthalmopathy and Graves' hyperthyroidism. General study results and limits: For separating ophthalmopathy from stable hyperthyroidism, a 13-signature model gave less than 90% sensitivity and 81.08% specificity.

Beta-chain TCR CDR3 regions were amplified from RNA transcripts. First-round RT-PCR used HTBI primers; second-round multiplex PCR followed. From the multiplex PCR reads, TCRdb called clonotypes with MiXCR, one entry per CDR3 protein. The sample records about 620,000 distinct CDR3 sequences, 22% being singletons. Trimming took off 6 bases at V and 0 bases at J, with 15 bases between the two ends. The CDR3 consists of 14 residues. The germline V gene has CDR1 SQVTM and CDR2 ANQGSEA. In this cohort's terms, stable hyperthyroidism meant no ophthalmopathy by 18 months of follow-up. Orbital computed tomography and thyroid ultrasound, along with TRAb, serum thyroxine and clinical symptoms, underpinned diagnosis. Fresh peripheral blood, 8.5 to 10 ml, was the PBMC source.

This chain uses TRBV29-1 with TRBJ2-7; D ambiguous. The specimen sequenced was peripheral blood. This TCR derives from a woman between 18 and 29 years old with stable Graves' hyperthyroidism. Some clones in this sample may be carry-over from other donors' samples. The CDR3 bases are TGCAGCGTGCGCATGCCTGGCAACTCCTACGAGCAGTACTTC. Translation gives CSVRMPGNSYEQYF.